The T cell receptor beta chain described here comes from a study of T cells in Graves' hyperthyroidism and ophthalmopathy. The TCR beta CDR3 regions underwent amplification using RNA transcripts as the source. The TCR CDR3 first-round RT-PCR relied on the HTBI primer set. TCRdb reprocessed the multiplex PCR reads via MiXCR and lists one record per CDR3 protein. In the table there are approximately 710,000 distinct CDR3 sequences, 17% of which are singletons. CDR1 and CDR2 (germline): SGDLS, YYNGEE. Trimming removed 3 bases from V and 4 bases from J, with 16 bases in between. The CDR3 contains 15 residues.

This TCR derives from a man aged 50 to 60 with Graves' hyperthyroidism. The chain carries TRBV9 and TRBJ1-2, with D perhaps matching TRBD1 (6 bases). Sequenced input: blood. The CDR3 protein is CASSGTGGPLYGYTF. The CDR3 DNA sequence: TGTGCCAGCAGCGGAACCGGGGGGCCGCTCTATGGCTACACCTTC.